This T cell receptor beta chain was recorded in a study of breast tumors, draining lymph nodes, adjacent tissues. General observations from the study: Tumor and nontumor repertoires were significantly more similar in luminal-like than in basal-like breast cancer. Tumor TCR diversity was below lymph nodes but above nontumor tissue. Data fit most tumor T cells coming from lymph node, expanding in tumor.

Germline CDR1 is LNHDA and CDR2 is SQIVND (reference sequence). The CDR3 has 15 amino acids. The V gene end was trimmed by 4 bases and the J gene end by 2 bases; junction bases not matched to a gene: 5. The lymph nodes were axillary draining lymph nodes from breast cancer patients. TCRdb ran MiXCR on the multiplex PCR reads and lists one entry per CDR3 protein. In the table there are some 130,000 distinct CDR3 sequences, over 20% of which are singletons. This clonotype was observed many times. Its antigen is unidentified. Sequencing was done on a sample of axillary lymph node tissue. The TCR originated in a female donor with breast cancer. Some clones in this sample may be carry-over from other donors' samples. This chain joins TRBV19 and TRBJ1-2; 9 bases match TRBD1. The CDR3 reads CASSRDRDENYGYTF. CDR3 DNA: TGTGCCAGTAGTAGGGACAGGGACGAAAACTATGGCTACACCTTC.